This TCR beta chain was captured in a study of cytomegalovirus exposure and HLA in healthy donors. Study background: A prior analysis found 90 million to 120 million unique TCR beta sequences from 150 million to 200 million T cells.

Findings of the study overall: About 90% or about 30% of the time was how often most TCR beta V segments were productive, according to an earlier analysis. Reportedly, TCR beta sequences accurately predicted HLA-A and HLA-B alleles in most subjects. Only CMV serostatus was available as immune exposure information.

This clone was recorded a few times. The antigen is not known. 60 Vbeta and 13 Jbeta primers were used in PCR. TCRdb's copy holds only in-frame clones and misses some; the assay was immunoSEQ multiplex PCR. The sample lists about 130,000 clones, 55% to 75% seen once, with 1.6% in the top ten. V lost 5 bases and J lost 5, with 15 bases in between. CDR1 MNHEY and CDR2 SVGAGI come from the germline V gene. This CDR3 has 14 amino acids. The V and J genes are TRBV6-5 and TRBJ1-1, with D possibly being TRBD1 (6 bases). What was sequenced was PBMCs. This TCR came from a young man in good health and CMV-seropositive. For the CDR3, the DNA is TGTGCCAGCAGTCCGACTACAGGGACGACTGAAGCTTTCTTT. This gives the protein CASSPTTGTTEAFF.